A single sample is the source of the 3 T cell receptor beta chains below, sequenced in a study of control samples from healthy donors and cancer patients. Data came from immunoSEQ multiplex PCR; TCRdb stores just in-frame clones and leaves some out. The sample lists approximately 180,000 clones; roughly 94% were seen once. Material: blood. The receptors were sampled from a woman younger than 35 in good health.

The genes are TRBV28 and TRBJ1-1, with 7 nucleotides matching TRBD1. CDR3 length: 16 residues. V lost 8 bases and J lost 1; bases outside the gene matches: 13. Germline CDR1 reads MDHEN; CDR2 reads SYDVKM. The DNA for the CDR3 is TGTGCCAGCCGATTTTCAGGACAGGTGGGGAACACTGAAGCTTTCTTT. Encoded protein: CASRFSGQVGNTEAFF.

On this clone itself: At one boundary the junction diverges from the germline segment, which might be a read error. This sequence joins TRBV28 and TRBJ1-3; D gene unclear. The CDR3 loop spans 13 amino acids. CDR1 MDHEN and CDR2 SYDVKM come from the germline V gene. CDR3 DNA sequence: TGCGTCTCTTGGTCACCCTCTGGAAACACCATATATTTT. Protein: CVSWSPSGNTIYF.

The chain is built from TRBV28 and TRBJ1-2; D not resolved. The CDR3 is 13 amino acids. CDR1 is MDHEN, CDR2 SYDVKM, per germline. V was clipped by 2 bases and J by 0 bases, with 4 bases between them. For the CDR3, the DNA is TGTGCCAGCAGTTTAGCCTCTAACTATGGCTACACCTTC. Translation: CASSLASNYGYTF.